These 29 T cell receptor beta chains were all obtained from the same sample, sequenced in a study of T cell repertoires in cytomegalovirus infection. TCRdb called the reads again in MiXCR, with one record for every CDR3 protein. The sample holds hundreds of thousands of distinct CDR3 sequences, around 9.1% seen once. Sample: PBMCs. The receptors come from a human donor in good health (CMV status not recorded). Some clones in this sample may be carry-over from other donors' samples.

This chain joins TRBV19 and TRBJ2-7; the match to TRBD1 covers 9 bases. The V gene end was trimmed by 8 bases and the J gene end by 2 bases; junction bases not matched to a gene: 7. The CDR3 has 14 amino acids. Germline values: CDR1 LNHDA, CDR2 SQIVND (reference sequence). In nucleotides, the CDR3 is TGTGCCAGTGGAACAGGGGGCAGCACCTACGAGCAGTACTTC. Protein product: CASGTGGSTYEQYF.

The sample holds many counts of this clonotype. This chain uses TRBV6-1 with TRBJ2-7; D gene ambiguous. The V gene's germline CDR1 is MNHNS and CDR2 SASEGT. This CDR3 has 12 residues. Trimming stripped 2 bases from V and 9 bases from J, with 11 bases between. CDR3 protein: CASSENRMGQYV. CDR3 in DNA: TGTGCCAGCAGTGAAAACCGGATGGGGCAGTACGTC.

This clonotype was counted at least ten times. This chain connects TRBV28 to TRBJ2-7; TRBD1 aligns across 8 bases. V lost 5 bases, J lost 0 bases, and 3 bases stayed unmatched. CDR1 and CDR2 (germline): MDHEN, SYDVKM. The CDR3 runs to 14 residues. In nucleotides, the CDR3 is TGTGCCAGCAGTCATACAGGGGGCTCCTACGAGCAGTACGTC. This translates into CASSHTGGSYEQYV.

This clonotype was seen repeatedly, ten times or more. This chain links TRBV20-1 with TRBJ2-7; 12 bases agree with TRBD1. CDR1 is DFQATT and CDR2 is SNEGSKA in the germline V gene (reference sequence). This CDR3 comprises 15 residues. With 0 bases clipped from V and 5 bases from J, the junction kept 5 bases outside the gene matches. The CDR3 spells CSARDPGTGGDEQYF. In DNA form, the CDR3 reads TGCAGTGCTAGAGACCCCGGGACAGGGGGCGACGAGCAGTACTTC.

This clonotype was detected only a few times. V gene TRBV29-1 combines with J gene TRBJ1-1; unclear D gene. The CDR3 is 11 residues long. Trimming took off 1 base at V and 9 bases at J, with 9 bases between the two ends. Germline V gives CDR1 SQVTM, CDR2 ANQGSEA. The CDR3 protein is CSVEGPPQAFF. The CDR3, as DNA: TGCAGCGTTGAAGGGCCTCCCCAAGCTTTCTTT.

This clonotype came up many times. The chain uses TRBV18 and TRBJ1-1; 11 nucleotides align to TRBD1. The CDR3 is made up of 18 amino acids. J gave up 3 bases and V 3 bases, and 12 bases lay outside the gene matches. CDR1 and CDR2 from the germline V gene are KGHSH and LQKENI. CDR3 in amino acids: CASSPSFRTGGPHTEAFF. CDR3 nucleotides: TGTGCCAGCTCACCCTCATTCCGGACAGGGGGCCCTCACACTGAAGCTTTCTTT.

This clonotype was found many times. J is TRBJ1-2 and V is TRBV18, with 8 bases identical to TRBD1. J was trimmed by 6 bases and V by 2 bases; bases with no gene match: 17. The CDR3 has 18 residues. Looked up from germline, CDR1 is KGHSH and CDR2 is LQKENI. The CDR3 coding sequence is TGTGCCAGCTCACCAGCGATGTCGACAGGGGCGAGTAAAGATGGCTACACCTTC. Residues: CASSPAMSTGASKDGYTF. Full variable domain (remainder filled in from reference TRBV18 and TRBJ1-2): NAGVMQNPRHLVRRRGQEARLRCSPMKGHSHVYWYRQLPEEGLKFMVYLQKENIIDESGMPKERFSAEFPKEGPSILRIQQVVRGDSAAYFCASSPAMSTGASKDGYTFGSGTRLTVV.

This clonotype has just one count. Given a much more abundant clone one base away, this may be a read error. This chain links TRBV7-2 with TRBJ1-1; D uncertain. Trimming cost V 8 bases and J 6 bases, with 16 bases left between them. Germline V gene lookup returns CDR1 SGHTA and CDR2 FQGNSA. The CDR3 contains 13 residues. The CDR3 region has the DNA TGTGCCAGCCGCTACATGCGGAGGTCTGAAGCTTTCTTT. This gives the protein CASRYMRRSEAFF.

This clonotype was detected many times. V usage is TRBV5-5 and J usage is TRBJ1-5; maybe TRBD1 (6 bases). CDR1 is SGHKS, CDR2 YYEKEE, per germline (reference sequence). There are 17 residues in the CDR3. V lost 0 bases to trimming and J lost 2 bases, with 15 bases between them. The CDR3 spells CASSLEQGATGNQPQHF. CDR3 coding DNA: TGTGCCAGCAGCTTGGAACAGGGTGCTACGGGCAATCAGCCCCAGCATTTT.

This clonotype came up a few times. The chain combines TRBV5-6 with TRBJ1-3; D gene unclear. Between the trimmed V and J ends, which lost 7 bases and 0 bases, there was a span of 11 bases. This CDR3 region has 14 residues. From germline, CDR1 is SGHDT and CDR2 YYEEEE. Here the CDR3 DNA reads TGTGCCAGCCAGCGGGCCGACTCTGGAAACACCATATATTTT. It translates to CASQRADSGNTIYF.

Ten or more counts support this clonotype. The chain couples TRBV10-3 to TRBJ1-2, with TRBD1 matching 7 bases. After removal of 6 bases from V and 8 bases from J, the junction contained 12 bases not matched to a gene. Germline CDR1 and CDR2: ENHRY and SYGVKD. The CDR3 is made up of 14 amino acids. The CDR3 sequence: CAIRSGQSAGGYTF. CDR3 DNA: TGTGCCATCAGATCGGGACAGAGCGCGGGGGGCTACACCTTC.

This clonotype has only a few counts. V is TRBV29-1 and J is TRBJ1-1; D is unresolved. Germline CDR1 is SQVTM and CDR2 is ANQGSEA. The CDR3 consists of 12 residues. The V end was cut by 0 bases, the J end by 4 bases, with 6 bases between. In nucleotides, the CDR3 is TGCAGCGTTGAAGAACCTGGCACTGAAGCTTTCTTT. Amino acid sequence: CSVEEPGTEAFF. The full variable domain, completed using reference TRBV29-1 and TRBJ1-1, is SAVISQKPSRDICQRGTSLTIQCQVDSQVTMMFWYRQQPGQSLTLIATANQGSEATYESGFVIDKFPISRPNLTFSTLTVSNMSPEDSSIYLCSVEEPGTEAFFGQGTRLTVV.

This clonotype was observed at least ten times. This sequence joins TRBV28 and TRBJ1-1; a possible D gene is TRBD1 (5 bases). Germline V gene data show CDR1 as MDHEN and CDR2 as SYDVKM. The CDR3 is 14 residues long. Between the trimmed V and J ends, which lost 2 bases and 10 bases, there was a span of 17 bases. The CDR3 nucleotides read TGTGCCAGCAGTTTAGAACAGGACCTCTTGGGAGCTTTCTTT. Its translation is CASSLEQDLLGAFF.

This clonotype was counted at least ten times. V usage is TRBV7-9 and J usage is TRBJ2-1; TRBD2 agrees at 9 bases. With V trimmed by 8 bases and J by 6 bases, 5 bases remained unmatched. Germline V gene sequence: CDR1 SEHNR, CDR2 FQNEAQ (reference sequence). The CDR3 is 13 residues long. The DNA of the CDR3 is TGTGCCAGCCTGGGAGCGGGGGGCAATGAGCAGTTCTTC. Translating gives CASLGAGGNEQFF. The variable domain in full, completed from reference TRBV7-9 and TRBJ2-1, reads DTGVSQNPRHKITKRGQNVTFRCDPISEHNRLYWYRQTLGQGPEFLTYFQNEAQLEKSRLLSDRFSAERPKGSFSTLEIQRTEQGDSAMYLCASLGAGGNEQFFGPGTRLTVL.

This clonotype was recorded a few times. The chain links TRBV14 to TRBJ2-7; a weak D match, TRBD2 (6 bases). The CDR3 runs to 15 residues. Germline loops: CDR1 SGHDN, CDR2 FVKESK. V lost 5 bases and J lost 2, with 16 bases in between. This CDR3 reads CASSAGTNGAYEQYF. Written as DNA, the CDR3 is TGTGCCAGCAGCGCGGGGACGAATGGGGCCTACGAGCAGTACTTC.

This clonotype was seen at least ten times. The V gene is TRBV11-3, the J gene TRBJ2-1; 8 nucleotides match TRBD1. The CDR3 contains 15 residues. With V trimmed by 5 bases and J by 9 bases, 12 bases remained unmatched. CDR1 and CDR2 from the germline V gene are SGHNT and YENEEA. In DNA form, the CDR3 reads TGTGCCAGCAGCAGGACGGGACAGGCCCTCGGTGAGCAGTTCTTC. This sequence encodes CASSRTGQALGEQFF.

The table lists this clonotype with a few counts. In DNA, the CDR3 is TGTGCCAGCACCCCAGGGCTCTCCTATAATTCACCCCTCCACTTT. Translation: CASTPGLSYNSPLHF. V gene TRBV13 combines with J gene TRBJ1-6; possible D gene TRBD1, 5 bases. Trimming pared 7 bases from V and 0 bases from J, leaving 10 bases between. Germline loops: CDR1 PRHDT, CDR2 FYEKMQ (reference sequence). The CDR3 is made up of 15 amino acids.

The V gene is TRBV10-3, the J gene TRBJ2-2; 10 nucleotides align to TRBD2. With 6 bases clipped from V and 6 bases from J, the junction kept 13 bases outside the gene matches. This CDR3 spans 17 amino acids. Germline CDR1 ENHRY, CDR2 SYGVKD. CDR3: CAIRMALAGARSGELFF. CDR3 in DNA: TGTGCCATCAGGATGGCGCTAGCGGGGGCTCGATCCGGGGAGCTGTTTTTT.

The chain employs TRBV18 and TRBJ1-5, with a possible D match to TRBD1 (5 bases). The CDR3 has 13 amino acids. Germline CDR1 KGHSH, CDR2 LQKENI. V was cut by 4 bases and J by 5 bases, with 9 bases left in between. The CDR3 DNA follows: TGTGCCAGCTCACAGGGGCAGGATCAGCCCCAGCATTTT. As protein: CASSQGQDQPQHF.

This clonotype was recorded many times. The V call is TRBV28, the J call TRBJ2-3; no firm D call. Trimming removed 4 bases from V and 2 bases from J, with 13 bases in between. Germline V lookup: CDR1 MDHEN, CDR2 SYDVKM. The CDR3 is 15 residues long. The CDR3 sequence: CASSYPVAATDTQYF. The CDR3 region has the DNA TGTGCCAGCAGTTACCCGGTGGCCGCCACAGATACGCAGTATTTT. The whole variable domain, remainder taken from reference TRBV28 and TRBJ2-3, is DVKVTQSSRYLVKRTGEKVFLECVQDMDHENMFWYRQDPGLGLRLIYFSYDVKMKEKGDIPEGYSVSREKKERFSLILESASTNQTSMYLCASSYPVAATDTQYFGPGTRLTVL.

In this sample, this clonotype turned up many times. The chain carries TRBV2 and TRBJ2-5; D tentatively reads TRBD1 or TRBD2 (5 bases each). The CDR3 loop spans 13 amino acids. V was clipped by 9 bases and J by 9 bases, with 20 bases between them. Germline V gene sequence: CDR1 SNHLY, CDR2 FYNNEI. CDR3 region: CASGDGPRLAQYF. CDR3 nucleotide sequence: TGTGCCAGTGGGGACGGGCCGCGGTTGGCCCAGTACTTC.

This clonotype was recorded many times. This chain links TRBV6-2 or TRBV6-3 with TRBJ2-4; D not resolved. CDR3 size: 14 residues. Germline V gene lookup returns CDR1 MNHEY and CDR2 SVGEGT. V was pared by 2 bases and J by 6 bases, with 11 bases between. CDR3 residues: CASSYGGVGNIQYF. The CDR3 DNA is TGTGCCAGCAGTTACGGTGGGGTAGGAAACATTCAGTACTTC.

Ten or more counts support this clonotype. This rearrangement joins TRBV28 to TRBJ1-5; no clear D. The CDR3 has 13 amino acids. The germline V gene has CDR1 MDHEN and CDR2 SYDVKM. The V and J ends lost 1 base and 2 bases respectively, with 3 bases between them. DNA of the CDR3: TGTGCCAGCAGTTTATTTCGCAATCAGCCCCAGCATTTT. Translated: CASSLFRNQPQHF.

This clonotype was seen a few times. This rearrangement joins TRBV9 to TRBJ1-2; D is unclear. Deletions cut 0 bases from V and 4 bases from J, with 10 bases between. Germline V gene data show CDR1 as SGDLS and CDR2 as YYNGEE. This CDR3 contains 14 residues. The CDR3 sequence is CASSVGRQVYGYTF. The CDR3 region has the DNA TGTGCCAGCAGCGTAGGGCGCCAGGTCTATGGCTACACCTTC.

The table lists this clonotype with many counts. This clone may be a read error of a much larger clone one base away. The V call is TRBV28, the J call TRBJ1-1, with no clear D. Germline CDR1 is MDHEN and CDR2 is SYDVKM. Trimming took off 5 bases at V and 1 base at J, with 11 bases between the two ends. The CDR3 contains 14 residues. DNA for the CDR3: TGTGCCAGCAGTCCCGGACGGAAGAACACTGAAGCTTTCTTT. It yields the protein CASSPGRKNTEAFF.

At least ten counts were recorded for this clonotype. The chain is built from TRBV28 and TRBJ2-1, with D uncertain. CDR3 length: 13 residues. The V end lost 2 bases, the J end lost 8 bases, and 10 bases lay between the germline ends. Germline V CDR1 and CDR2: MDHEN, SYDVKM. The CDR3 DNA is TGTGCCAGCAGTTTAGGGTCCAGGTATGAGCAGTTCTTC. Encoded protein: CASSLGSRYEQFF.

V usage is TRBV10-1 and J usage is TRBJ2-5; 9 bases agree with TRBD1. The ends lost 3 bases at V and 3 bases at J; junction bases unmatched: 8. Germline loops: CDR1 WNHNN, CDR2 SYGVQD (reference sequence). There are 16 residues in the CDR3. CDR3 loop: CASSDRPGTGKETQYF. The CDR3 coding sequence is TGCGCCAGCAGTGATCGTCCCGGGACAGGGAAAGAGACCCAGTACTTC.

This clonotype was seen many times. This rearrangement joins TRBV6-6 to TRBJ2-7; maybe TRBD2 (6 bases). Germline-derived CDR1 and CDR2 are MNHNY and SVGAGI (reference sequence). CDR3 length equals 15 residues. The germline V and J ends were trimmed by 5 bases and 1 base, with 15 bases remaining between them. CDR3 amino acids: CASSALRDSSYEQYF. The CDR3 nucleotides read TGTGCCAGCAGTGCACTCCGGGACTCATCCTACGAGCAGTACTTC.

This clonotype was seen repeatedly, ten times or more. The V call is TRBV4-2, the J call TRBJ2-3, with TRBD2 matching over 7 bases. Unmatched junction bases numbered 9, after V lost 3 bases and J lost 6 bases. This CDR3 region has 15 residues. CDR1 is LGHNA and CDR2 is YNFKEQ in the germline V gene. The CDR3 region is CASSHFGGSLDTQYF. The CDR3 nucleotides read TGTGCCAGCAGCCACTTCGGGGGGTCTTTGGATACGCAGTATTTT.